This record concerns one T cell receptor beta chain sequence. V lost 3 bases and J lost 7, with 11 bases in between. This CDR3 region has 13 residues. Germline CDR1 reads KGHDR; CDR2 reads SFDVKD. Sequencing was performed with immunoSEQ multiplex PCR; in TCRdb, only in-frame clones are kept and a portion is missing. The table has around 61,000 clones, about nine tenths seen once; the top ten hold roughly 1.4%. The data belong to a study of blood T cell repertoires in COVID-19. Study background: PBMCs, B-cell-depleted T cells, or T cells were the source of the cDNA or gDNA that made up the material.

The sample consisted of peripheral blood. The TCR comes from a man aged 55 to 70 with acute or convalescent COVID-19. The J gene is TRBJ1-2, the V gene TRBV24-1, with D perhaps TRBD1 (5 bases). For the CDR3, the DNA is TGTGCCACCAGTGATAGGGGATGGTGTGGCTACACCTTC. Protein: CATSDRGWCGYTF.